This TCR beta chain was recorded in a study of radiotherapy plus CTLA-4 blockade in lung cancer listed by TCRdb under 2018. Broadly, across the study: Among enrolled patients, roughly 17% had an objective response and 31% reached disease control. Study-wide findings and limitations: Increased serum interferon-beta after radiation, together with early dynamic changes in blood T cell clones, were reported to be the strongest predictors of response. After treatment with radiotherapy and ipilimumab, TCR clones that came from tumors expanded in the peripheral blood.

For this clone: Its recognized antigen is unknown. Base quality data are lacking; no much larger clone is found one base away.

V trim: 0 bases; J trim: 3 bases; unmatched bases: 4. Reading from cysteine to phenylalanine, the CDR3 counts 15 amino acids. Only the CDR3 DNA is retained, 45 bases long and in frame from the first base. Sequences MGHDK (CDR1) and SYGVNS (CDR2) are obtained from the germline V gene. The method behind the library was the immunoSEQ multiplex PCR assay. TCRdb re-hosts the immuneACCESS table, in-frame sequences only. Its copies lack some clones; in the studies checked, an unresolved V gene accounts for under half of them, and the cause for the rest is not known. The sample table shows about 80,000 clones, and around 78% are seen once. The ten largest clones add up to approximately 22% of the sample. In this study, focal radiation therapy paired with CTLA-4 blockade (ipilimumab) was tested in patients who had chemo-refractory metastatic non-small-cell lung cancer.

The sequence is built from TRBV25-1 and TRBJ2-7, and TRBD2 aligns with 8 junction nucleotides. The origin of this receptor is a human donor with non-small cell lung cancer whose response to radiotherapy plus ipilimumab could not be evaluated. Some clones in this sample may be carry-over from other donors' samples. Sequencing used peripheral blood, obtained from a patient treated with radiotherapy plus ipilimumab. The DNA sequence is TGTGCCAGCAGTGAATACGGGGGGGCAGTCTACGAGCAGTACTTC. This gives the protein CASSEYGGAVYEQYF.